Included here is one T cell receptor (beta chain) sequence, with context. Its target antigen remains unknown. The input lacks base qualities; no much larger clone sits a single base away. From its cysteine to its phenylalanine, the CDR3 spans 15 amino acids. Only the CDR3 region is kept as DNA, spanning 45 bases read in frame from base 1. The germline V and J ends show losses of 6 bases and 2 bases respectively, and no gene match explains 9 bases of the junction. CDR1 LNHDA and CDR2 SQIVND are derived from the germline V gene (reference sequence). The data derive from a study of blood T cell repertoires in COVID-19 (dated by TCRdb to the early 2020s). With regard to the full study: Samples covering the acute and convalescent phases of COVID-19 were provided by collaborators in the United States, Italy and Spain. Deeply sampled blood TCRbeta repertoires from subjects exposed to, actively infected with, or recovered from COVID-19 were included in the dataset. Where available, HLA class I and class II types were obtained from metadata supplied by the sample provider rather than from assay-based typing. A de-identified subject ID, COVID-19 status, age in years and sex were almost always included in the sample metadata. The samples were drawn from the first 160 participants of the ongoing ImmuneRACE study and from roughly 1,300 subjects provided by 6 global collaborators. The prospective study material was composed of cDNA or gDNA derived from T cells, B-cell-depleted T cells, or PBMCs. The repertoires were made available in a free public database intended to serve as a resource for research on the immune response to SARS-CoV-2. The investigation overall reported the following: The quantity of clinical and demographic metadata differed by source and by participant and was supplied without curation.

Enrolling through a virtual design, the prospective study's participants ranged in age from roughly 18 to 100 years and lived across about two dozen United States geographic areas. In the prospective study, participants were assigned to cohorts based on the clinical history participants reported in a screening survey and a study questionnaire. In the prospective study, mobile phlebotomists collected whole blood, serum and a nasopharyngeal or oropharyngeal swab from each participant. Participants in the prospective study had the option to provide additional blood draws and questionnaires over an approximately 2-month period. Before DNA extraction, prospective study blood samples were shipped either frozen or at room temperature. TCRbeta CDR3 regions were amplified from genomic DNA using the immunoSEQ Assay, a bias-controlled multiplex PCR. In the authors' own workflow: The number of nucleated cells in each sample was estimated from the amplification of reference gene primers within the assay. To quantify the absolute abundance of each unique TCRbeta CDR3 rearrangement, sequence reads were collapsed and filtered. For each sample, productive Simpson clonality was calculated as the square root of Simpson's diversity index across productive rearrangements. Here the immuneACCESS table is served through TCRdb, limited to in-frame sequences with V and J called. Missing clones are a known gap in these copies; in checked studies unresolved V genes cover under half, and the rest lacks a known reason. The DNA gave D and trimming, while V, J and clone size come from that table. Within this sample are around 280,000 clones, with 85% to 90% of them counted one time only. Around 1.7% of the sample lies in the top ten.

The sequencing input was PBMCs or T cells enriched from blood (not recorded which). This clonotype was sampled from a woman between 18 and 29 years old with acute COVID-19. In this chain, TRBV19 is recombined with TRBJ2-7, and 8 junction bases match TRBD2. The CDR3 here reads CASRALAGETYEQYF. The sequenced DNA is TGTGCCAGTAGAGCCCTAGCGGGTGAAACCTACGAGCAGTACTTC.